This T cell receptor beta chain was captured by sequencing in a study of blood T cell repertoires in COVID-19. This CDR3 spans 12 amino acids. CDR1 and CDR2 from the germline V gene are SEHNR and FQNEAQ (reference sequence). V lost 4 bases, J lost 6 bases, and 9 bases lay in between. Using immunoSEQ multiplex PCR, the repertoire was profiled, and TCRdb retains in-frame clones only, with some absent. The sample holds 120,000 or so clones, roughly three quarters seen once. The source of this sequence is a human donor in a cohort sampled during active COVID-19. This chain joins TRBV7-9 and TRBJ1-1; D is possibly TRBD1 (6 bases). Sequenced sample: peripheral blood. As DNA, the CDR3 is TGTGCCAGCAGCTCCGGACAGCCTGAAGCTTTCTTT. Residues: CASSSGQPEAFF.